The present T cell receptor (beta chain) was sequenced within a study of cytomegalovirus exposure and HLA in healthy donors. The wider study: A prior analysis found roughly 110 million unique TCR beta sequences from 150 million to 200 million T cells. Counted in an early data release were roughly 87 million unique TCRs from HLA-typed donors. Study results and limitations: Per a later analysis, HLA-associated TCR beta chains showed more clonal expansion than other, equally common TCR beta chains. Among TCR beta chains, those listed as cytomegalovirus-associated numbered around 180.

The CDR3 runs to 14 residues. The J segment lost 8 bases and the V segment lost 4 bases, leaving 5 bases of the junction unmatched. The germline V gene has CDR1 MDHEN and CDR2 SYDVKM. Researchers ran the PCR with 60 Vbeta and 13 Jbeta primers. Measured with immunoSEQ multiplex PCR; TCRdb has only the in-frame clones, and not every one. The sample holds some 200,000 clones, approximately 79% seen once. This clone was picked up a small number of times. Its antigen is not known. What was sequenced was PBMCs. The rearrangement links TRBV28 to TRBJ2-1; TRBD2 aligns across 10 bases. This sequence originates from a man in his fifties in good health and CMV-seronegative. CDR3 nucleotides: TGTGCCAGCAGTTCGCCTAGCGGGAGTCATGAGCAGTTCTTC. It encodes CASSSPSGSHEQFF.